This T cell receptor (beta chain) stems from a study of neoadjuvant nivolumab and ipilimumab in lung cancer (dated by TCRdb to about 2020). About the investigation overall: Nivolumab was given at 3 mg/kg intravenously on days 1, 15 and 29, and the combination arm added ipilimumab 1 mg/kg on day 1 only. The primary endpoint of the trial was the rate of major pathologic response (MPR) in the intention-to-treat population of each study arm. A total of 40 to 45 patients with operable NSCLC were treated in the trial, with around 23 randomized to nivolumab monotherapy and roughly 20 randomized to nivolumab plus ipilimumab. The study compared TCR repertoires in pretherapy (baseline) peripheral blood with TCR repertoires in tumors resected at surgery after neoadjuvant immune checkpoint blockade. Matched pretherapy and resected tumor pairs were analyzed from seven patients, of whom four had been treated with nivolumab and three with nivolumab plus ipilimumab. What the research found in general, with its limitations: Richness in tumors resected after neoadjuvant therapy showed a positive correlation with pretherapy blood TCR richness (Spearman R ~ 0.8). No significant correlation was found between TCR clonality and pathologic tumor regression, and only a single major-pathologic-response sample was available for the analysis of TCR clonality versus pathologic tumor regression. Resected tumors had greater TCR richness and clonality than tumor-adjacent uninvolved lung, and increases were observed in more dual-therapy-treated tumors. From pretherapy to surgery, tumor T-cell richness and clonality went up in three of three dual-therapy tumors, versus only two of four nivolumab-treated tumors. TCR sequencing was performed in a small number of samples.

The CDR1 and CDR2 encoded by the germline V gene are MNHEY and SVGAGI. V sheds 0 bases and J sheds 6 bases, leaving 11 bases between their ends. Taken from cysteine to phenylalanine, the CDR3 has 15 residues. Kept here is only the CDR3 DNA, which spans 45 bases and is read in frame from base 1. This specimen's time point label, per the study, means: at surgical resection after neoadjuvant nivolumab +/- ipilimumab. Samples came from the phase 2 randomized NEOSTAR trial, which tested neoadjuvant nivolumab or nivolumab plus ipilimumab followed by surgery in operable NSCLC. Concerning this clone: No cognate antigen has been identified for it. No much larger clone exists at a distance of one base, and base qualities are not known.

Library construction relied on the immunoSEQ multiplex PCR assay. The authors' analysis ran thus. Richness and clonality were used to summarize the repertoires, and clones that significantly expanded or contracted between pre- and post-therapy samples were identified. The source is immuneACCESS, and TCRdb retained only in-frame sequences with V and J called. Part of the clones is not carried over; for the studies checked, unresolved V genes explain less than half of this, and the remainder is unexplained. D and trimming were read from the DNA, whereas the V and J calls and clone size are those reported in that table. The sample includes some 20,000 clones, with over 70% observed a single time. Of the sample, 9% falls within the top ten clones.

Sequenced here: tumor tissue, sampled after neoadjuvant nivolumab, alone or with ipilimumab, at or shortly before surgery. The sequence links TRBV6-5 to TRBJ2-2; a tentative D call is TRBD2 (5 bases match). The TCR sequence derives from an adult with non-small cell lung cancer. CDR3 loop: CASSYSRAQSGELFF. The DNA sequence is TGTGCCAGCAGTTACTCGAGGGCACAGTCCGGGGAGCTGTTTTTT.